This TCR beta chain was found in a study of blood T cell repertoires in COVID-19. Sequencing used immunoSEQ multiplex PCR; TCRdb keeps in-frame clones, though not all of them. The profile shows 130,000 to 150,000 clones, 65% to 85% of them singletons. This CDR3 is built from 14 residues. The germline V gene encodes CDR1 SGDLS and CDR2 YYNGEE. V was pared by 9 bases and J by 0 bases, with 13 bases between. The rearrangement links TRBV9 to TRBJ1-5; D uncertain. This receptor was identified in a woman between 50 and 59 years old who had been exposed to COVID-19. The sequencing input was PBMCs or T cells enriched from blood (not recorded which). Written as DNA, the CDR3 is TGTGCCACCCAGCCGGAGTATAGCAATCAGCCCCAGCATTTT. It encodes CATQPEYSNQPQHF. Filled out from reference TRBV9 and TRBJ1-5, the complete variable domain reads DSGVTQTPKHLITATGQRVTLRCSPRSGDLSVYWYQQSLDQGLQFLIQYYNGEERAKGNILERFSAQQFPDLHSELNLSSLELGDSALYFCATQPEYSNQPQHFGDGTRLSIL.